This TCR beta chain originates from a study of breast tumors, draining lymph nodes, adjacent tissues. Study-wide results and limits: Tumor TCR diversity was below lymph nodes but above nontumor tissue. The lymph node origin of tumor T cells was framed as consistent with a hypothesis, not demonstrated. The data were judged consistent with most tumor T cells coming from lymph node and expanding in tumor.

One entry per CDR3 protein results from TCRdb running MiXCR on the multiplex PCR reads. The table has about 100,000 distinct CDR3 sequences, around 20% seen once. V lost 5 bases, J lost 0 bases, and 8 bases lay in between. The CDR3 runs 15 residues. Germline V lookup: CDR1 MNHEY, CDR2 SMNVEV (reference sequence). This clonotype appeared a few times. What it recognizes is unknown. The lymph nodes were axillary draining lymph nodes from breast cancer patients. This sequence joins TRBV27 and TRBJ2-6; D is unclear. The origin of this receptor is a female donor with breast cancer. Some clones in this sample may be carry-over from other donors' samples. What was sequenced was axillary lymph node tissue. CDR3 DNA: TGTGCCAGCAGTCCCCAGAGCTCTGGGGCCAACGTCCTGACTTTC. Residues: CASSPQSSGANVLTF.